This T cell receptor (beta chain) is from a study of blood T cell repertoires in COVID-19. At the level of the study: Donors in the United States, Italy and Spain gave samples during acute or convalescent COVID-19.

Clinical history as reported by participants underpinned cohort assignment. Original analysis: Estimation of nucleated cell counts relied on the amplification of reference gene primers. Some clones are missing from TCRdb's copy, which holds only in-frame ones; the method was immunoSEQ multiplex PCR. That table supplies the V and J calls and clone size; D and trimming were determined from the DNA. The sample has some 300,000 clones, roughly 90% seen once. CDR3 length: 12 residues. The germline V gene has CDR1 SGHAT and CDR2 FQNNGV. Trimming removed 3 bases from V and 3 bases from J, with 5 bases in between.

This sequence joins TRBV11-2 and TRBJ1-1; D is unresolved. The sequence came from a woman aged 40 to 50 who had recovered from COVID-19. The sample was PBMCs or T cells enriched from blood (not recorded which). CDR3 protein: CASSFGHTEAFF. The DNA for the CDR3 is TGTGCCAGCAGCTTTGGCCACACTGAAGCTTTCTTT.